This TCR beta chain was sequenced during a study of post-analysis software for immune sequencing data. Unique molecular identifiers tagged the TCR beta cDNA libraries. T cells numbering roughly 1 to 10 million yielded cDNA molecules that totaled about 500,000. TCRdb called the PCR reads again in MiXCR, with one record for every CDR3 protein. The data show roughly 800,000 distinct CDR3 sequences, 25% to 30% seen once. Points from the study as a whole: Included in a set of 5 or 6 TRBV segments more frequent in patients than controls were TRBV5-6, TRBV5-1 and TRBV20-1. Those with multiple sclerosis, the patient group, showed significantly lower normalized Chao1 diversity than controls.

As for this clonotype: The target antigen is unknown.

This CDR3 spans 15 amino acids. The junction had 10 bases not matched to a gene; V was cut back by 5 bases and J by 2 bases. CDR1 and CDR2 from the germline V gene are DFQATT and SNEGSKA (reference sequence). The receptor was derived from a girl between 10 and 17 years old with multiple sclerosis. Sequenced input: blood. The V and J genes are TRBV20-1 and TRBJ2-5, with TRBD1 matching 8 bases. CDR3 residues: CSALYSGGQQETQYF. The CDR3 DNA is TGCAGTGCTCTATACTCAGGGGGCCAACAAGAGACCCAGTACTTC.